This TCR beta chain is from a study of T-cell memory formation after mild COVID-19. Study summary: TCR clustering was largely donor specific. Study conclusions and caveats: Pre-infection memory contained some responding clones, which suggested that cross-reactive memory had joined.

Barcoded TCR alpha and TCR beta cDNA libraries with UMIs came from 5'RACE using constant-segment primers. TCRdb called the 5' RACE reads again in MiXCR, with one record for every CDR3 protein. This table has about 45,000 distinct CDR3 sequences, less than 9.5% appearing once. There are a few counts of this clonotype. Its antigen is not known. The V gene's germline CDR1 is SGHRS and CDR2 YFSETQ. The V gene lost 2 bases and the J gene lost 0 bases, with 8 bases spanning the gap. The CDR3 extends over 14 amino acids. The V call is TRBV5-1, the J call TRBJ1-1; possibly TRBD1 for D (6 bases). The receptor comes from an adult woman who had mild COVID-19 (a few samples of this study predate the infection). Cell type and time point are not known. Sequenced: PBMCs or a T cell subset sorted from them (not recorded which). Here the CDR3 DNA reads TGCGCCAGCAGCTTCGGACAGCTGAACACTGAAGCTTTCTTT. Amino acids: CASSFGQLNTEAFF.